One TCR beta chain is described in this entry. Its antigen is still unknown. No much larger clone is present one base from it, and per-base qualities are unavailable. The data derive from a study of post-analysis software for immune sequencing data (dated by TCRdb to between 2015 and 2017). Context from the whole study: Disease courses on record covered relapsing-remitting, secondary progressive and progressive-relapsing multiple sclerosis, though some patients had no subtype annotation. The patient repertoires were set against 10 or so previously published healthy control repertoires from donors whose ages ranged from 6 to 25 years. A subset of samples was prepared in parallel using single-end sample barcoding, then pooled and co-amplified after Illumina adapter ligation. Study-wide conclusions, independent of this receptor: Direct clustering with F measure showed strong co-clustering of samples prepared in the same batch, prompting a batch-effect correction. Roughly 5 TRBV segments, including TRBV5-6, TRBV5-1 and TRBV20-1, were significantly more frequent in patients than controls. The control group was slightly older than the multiple sclerosis patient group. Compared with controls, multiple sclerosis patients had significantly lower normalized Chao1 diversity, a finding suggesting substantial peripheral T-cell clonal expansion.

The library came from PCR. The run used an Illumina HiSeq 2500. To reduce PCR and sequencing biases, unique molecular identifiers were incorporated into the TCR beta cDNA libraries. Per 1 to 10 million input T cells, some 500,000 cDNA molecules were obtained, such that each molecule approximated one T cell. The same protocol used for the earlier healthy control dataset was applied to prepare and sequence the patient libraries. Samples belonging to the same batch were prepared together, multiplexed and sequenced on a shared HiSeq lane. The authors processed their data as follows. Raw barcoded reads were processed with MIGEC, discarding single-read molecular identifier groups before consensus assembly and CDR3 extraction. VDJtools was used for post-analysis of the clonotype tables, and diversity was normalized by down-sampling every dataset to the size of the smallest sample. In repertoire overlap clustering, CDR3 amino acid sequences, but not nucleotide sequences, were matched to correct batch-related cross-sample contamination. TCRdb trimmed the raw reads at Q25, called clones with MiXCR and kept productive beta chains. A single entry per CDR3 protein holds the most common genes and DNA from its merged rows. The V and J calls were determined by TCRdb, not by the authors. For this sample there are about 540,000 distinct CDR3 sequences; around a third appear just once. In total, the top ten clones hold 4.5% to 7.5% of the sample.

The germline V gene gives CDR1 as SGHTA and CDR2 as FQGNSA. At the junction V is shortened by 0 bases and J by 8 bases, with 8 bases in between. Taken from cysteine to phenylalanine, the CDR3 has 13 residues. Only the CDR3 portion is preserved as DNA: 39 bases, with reading frame beginning at the first base. To demonstrate the VDJtools post-analysis software, the study profiled TCR beta repertoires from the peripheral blood of about 13 young patients with multiple sclerosis. The multiple sclerosis patients were children and adolescents between about 6 and 15 years of age. The chain links TRBV7-2 with TRBJ2-1; no D gene can be assigned with confidence. The receptor was isolated from a girl younger than 18 with multiple sclerosis. Sequencing was done on a sample of blood. CDR3 region: CASSLARRDEQFF. The nucleotides are TGTGCCAGCAGCTTAGCGCGACGGGATGAGCAGTTCTTC.